A selection of T cell receptor beta chains follows, all from one sample in a study of cytomegalovirus exposure and HLA in healthy donors. Clones were read by immunoSEQ multiplex PCR, and TCRdb kept only the in-frame ones, dropping some. The sample holds 200,000 to 300,000 clones, roughly 84% seen once. The specimen sequenced was PBMCs. All receptors come from a man in his late teens or twenties in good health and CMV-seropositive. The CDR3 runs from the conserved cysteine through the conserved F or W. Fields, in order: V gene, J gene, clone size, D gene, CDR3 DNA, CDR3 protein. D genes are given only for firm matches. A row's size may be missing; if present it is once, few, many or a size class.

TRBV10-3	TRBJ1-1	NA	NA	TGTGCCATCAGTGAGTCGGGGACTGAAGCTTTCTTT	CAISESGTEAFF
TRBV7-6	TRBJ1-1	NA	NA	TGTGCCAGCAGTCCGAATGTCGGGCGGGGTACTGAAGCTTTCTTT	CASSPNVGRGTEAFF
TRBV6-5	TRBJ1-2	NA	TRBD1	TGTGCCAGCAGTTTGACAGGGGCCTATGGCTACACCTTC	CASSLTGAYGYTF
TRBV5-6	TRBJ2-1	NA	NA	TGTGCCAGCAGCGCCCTTATCGCGGTCATCGGCAATGAGCAGTTCTTC	CASSALIAVIGNEQFF
TRBV30	TRBJ2-3	NA	NA	TGTGCCTGGAGCGTTGACAGAACAGATACGCAGTATTTT	CAWSVDRTDTQYF
TRBV9	TRBJ2-1	NA	NA	TGTGCCAGCAGCGTAGGGGCGGGACCCTCCTACAATGAGCAGTTCTTC	CASSVGAGPSYNEQFF
TRBV9	TRBJ2-7	once	TRBD2	TGTGCCAGCAGCTCAGAGACTGGCGGGAGAGCCTACGAGCAGTACTTC	CASSSETGGRAYEQYF
TRBV7-2	TRBJ2-1	NA	TRBD2	TGTGCCAGCAGCTCAACTAGCGGGGTTTACAATGAGCAGTTCTTC	CASSSTSGVYNEQFF
TRBV5-1	TRBJ1-5	NA	NA	TGCGCCAGCAGCCAAGGGGGTCCTGGCAATCAGCCCCAGCATTTT	CASSQGGPGNQPQHF
TRBV28	TRBJ1-1	NA	TRBD1	TGTGCCAGCAGTACTACAGGGGGCAACACTGAAGCTTTCTTT	CASSTTGGNTEAFF
TRBV6-1	TRBJ1-4	NA	NA	TGTGCCAGCAGTGGGGGGTTACCGGGACATAGCGAAAAACTGTTTTTT	CASSGGLPGHSEKLFF
TRBV29-1	TRBJ2-7	NA	TRBD2	TGCAGCGTTGTAGGGACTAGGGGAAAGGGTGAGCAGTACTTC	CSVVGTRGKGEQYF
TRBV19	TRBJ2-7	few	NA	TGTGCCAGTAGTTCCCGGGACGGCTCCTACGAGCAGTACTTC	CASSSRDGSYEQYF
TRBV11-2	TRBJ2-2	NA	NA	TGTGCCAGCAGCTTAGCTATGGGGGAGCTGTTTTTT	CASSLAMGELFF
TRBV28	TRBJ1-5	NA	TRBD1	TGTGCCAGCAGTTTAGGGGGACAGAATGGCAATCAGCCCCAGCATTTT	CASSLGGQNGNQPQHF
TRBV6-5	TRBJ1-2	NA	NA	TGTGCCAGCAGTTACTCAGGGGATGGCTACACCTTC	CASSYSGDGYTF
TRBV27	TRBJ2-6	NA	NA	TGTGCCAGCAGGACAGGTGACCACTCTGGGGCCAACGTCCTGACTTTC	CASRTGDHSGANVLTF
TRBV7-9	TRBJ2-7	NA	TRBD2	TGTGCCAGCAGCTTCGACTACGGACTAGCGACGTACGAGCAGTACTTC	CASSFDYGLATYEQYF
TRBV27	TRBJ2-1	NA	NA	TGTGCCAGCAGTTTATATATAGCGGACTTTCTTTTGGATGAGCAGTTCTTC	CASSLYIADFLLDEQFF
TRBV7-9	TRBJ2-7	NA	NA	TGTGCCAGCAGCTTATCCGGAGGGAGATACGAGCAGTACTTC	CASSLSGGRYEQYF
TRBV5-4	TRBJ1-2	NA	NA	TGTGCCAGCAGCCAAGACTCGCTCTATGGCTACACCTTC	CASSQDSLYGYTF
TRBV18	TRBJ2-5	once	NA	TGTGCCAGCTCGCCAGGGACCCAAGAGACCCAGTACTTC	CASSPGTQETQYF
TRBV29-1	TRBJ2-1	NA	NA	TGCAGCGTTAGGACCCTCCACAATGAGCAGTTCTTC	CSVRTLHNEQFF
TRBV5-1	TRBJ2-7	NA	NA	TGCGCCAGCAGCTTGACAGGATCCTACGAGCAGTACTTC	CASSLTGSYEQYF
TRBV2	TRBJ2-1	NA	NA	TGTGCCAGCAGTGAACCTCTAGGGGAGAACTACAATGAGCAGTTCTTC	CASSEPLGENYNEQFF
TRBV30	TRBJ1-2	NA	TRBD1	TGTGCCTGGAGCCCGGACAGGGGAATCTATGGCTACACCTTC	CAWSPDRGIYGYTF
TRBV5-1	TRBJ2-3	NA	TRBD2	TGCGCCAGCAGCGTACGCGGGAGGGCCGGCACAGATACGCAGTATTTT	CASSVRGRAGTDTQYF
TRBV7-8	TRBJ2-7	NA	NA	TGTGCCAGCAGCGGGGGACGTCGATACGAGCAGTACTTC	CASSGGRRYEQYF
TRBV6-5	TRBJ2-1	NA	TRBD1	TGTGCCAGCAGTGGACAGGGAGCCTACAATGAGCAGTTCTTC	CASSGQGAYNEQFF
TRBV2	TRBJ1-4	NA	NA	TGTGCCACCTCCGAGGCTGAAAAACTGTTTTTT	CATSEAEKLFF
TRBV18	TRBJ2-2	few	NA	TGTGCCAGCTCACTCTGGGCCGCGAACACCGGGGAGCTGTTTTTT	CASSLWAANTGELFF
TRBV5-5	TRBJ2-5	NA	NA	TGTGCCAGCACCCCCCAGCCAGGAGACCAAGAGACCCAGTACTTC	CASTPQPGDQETQYF
TRBV19	TRBJ1-2	few	TRBD1	TGTGCCATCAGGACAGGGGCACACTATGGCTACACCTTC	CAIRTGAHYGYTF